This T cell receptor (beta chain) originates from a study of shared clonotypes between healthy human individuals. Some 90 million PBMCs were counted before genomic DNA extraction. About this clone: In the same sample, other DNA sequences code for this CDR3.

TCRdb keeps only in-frame clones here, not all; method: immunoSEQ multiplex PCR. The table has about 490,000 clones, over 65% seen once. Germline CDR1 and CDR2: SGHVS and FQNEAQ. The CDR3 consists of 12 residues. The ends were cut back, 5 bases at V and 5 bases at J, with 7 bases in the middle. The chain has TRBV7-8 and TRBJ1-5; D unclear. The sequencing input was PBMCs. The receptor was isolated from a woman in her 40s in good health. Some clones in this sample may be carry-over from other donors' samples. CDR3 nucleotides: TGTGCCAGCAGCCGCACAGATCAGCCCCAGCATTTT. Amino acid sequence: CASSRTDQPQHF.